This T cell receptor beta chain is drawn from a study of long-term antiretroviral therapy in people with HIV. Samples were assayed with immunoSEQ v3.0 at survey level. Produced via immunoSEQ multiplex PCR; TCRdb's table is partial and in-frame only. The table lists 25,000 to 35,000 clones, 80% to 90% of them singletons. The CDR3 contains 13 residues. Germline V CDR1 and CDR2: LNHDA, SQIVND (reference sequence). V dropped 2 bases and J dropped 7; count of bases not matched to a gene: 4. The starting material was unsorted PBMCs, obtained approximately 5 years before starting antiretroviral therapy. The sequence was obtained from a man between 50 and 59 years old with HIV. V usage is TRBV19 and J usage is TRBJ1-2; 7 bases agree with TRBD1. Written as DNA, the CDR3 is TGTGCCAGTAGTATAACAGGGGACTCTGGCTACACCTTC. Residues: CASSITGDSGYTF.